The subject of this entry is one TCR beta chain. This receptor's antigen is unknown. No clone much larger than this one lies a single base away; base qualities are absent. The sample contains more than one DNA sequence encoding this CDR3. The CDR3 spans 15 residues, from the cysteine through the phenylalanine. The sequence is cut down to CDR3 DNA, 45 bases in frame from base 1. Clipping removes 5 bases from V and 3 bases from J, with 3 as the unmatched junction base count. CDR1 and CDR2 were assigned from the germline V gene as MRHNA and SNTAGT. The CDR3 regions of human TCRbeta chains were subjected to immunosequencing. The authors' pipeline ran thus. TCRs in the repertoires were compared against a reference library of SARS-CoV-2-specific TCRs that had been generated with the MIRA antigen-specificity platform. Breadth meant the fraction of unique TCRs that were SARS-CoV-2-associated, whereas depth meant the fraction of total T cells that were SARS-CoV-2-associated. Using the MIRA data, every spike-specific TCR was mapped to the spike region that the TCR reacted to and assigned to either a CD4 or a CD8 class. Log10-transformed breadth and depth values were compared by one-way ANOVA with Sidak's multiple comparisons tests. Here the immuneACCESS table is served through TCRdb, limited to in-frame sequences with V and J called. Missing clones are a known gap in these copies; in checked studies unresolved V genes cover under half, and the rest lacks a known reason. That table supplies the V and J calls and clone size; D and trimming were determined from the DNA. The sample table contains about 120,000 clones; only one count was recorded for 91% of them. The top ten clones comprise under 3.5% of the sample.

The sample comes from a study of T cell responses to AZD1222 COVID-19 vaccine (dated by TCRdb to about 2021). Broadly, across the study: AZD1222 recipients whose second dose came at about 4 weeks and those whose second dose came at about 12 weeks were combined into one group, since spike-specific TCR depth and breadth did not differ between the two schedules. A total of about 230 trial participants underwent TCR sequencing, of whom 207 received two doses of AZD1222 and about 25 received two doses of the MenACWY control vaccine. Enrollment into the trials was organized by age into subgroups of 18-55, 56-69 and 70-plus years, and those subgroups contained approximately 160, 26 and 62 TCR-sequenced participants, respectively. Here is what the overall study found, with its caveats: Conclusions about previously exposed vaccinees are limited because only five or six AZD1222 recipients were SARS-CoV-2 seropositive at baseline. Nearly half of unique spike-specific TCRs reportedly recognized epitopes outside regions mutated in the B.1.351 and B.1.1.7 variants. A significant rise in spike-specific TCR breadth and depth was observed after two AZD1222 doses relative to day 0 and relative to MenACWY recipients. Because no samples from the day 14 peak response were available, repertoires could be characterized only after the peak T cell response. CD4 TCRs associated with the vaccine covered the entire spike protein, and the dominant responses were in regions 160-218 and 743-854. Most participants were white British and females outnumbered males, and the authors suggested that clonal diversity may have been underestimated. The 56-69-year group was small, and its depth increase did not reach significance, likely because of low power.

This specimen's time point label, per the study, means: baseline before first vaccination. The vaccinee samples were drawn from two UK trials, COV001 and COV002, one of which was a single-blind randomized controlled phase 2/3 trial testing AZD1222 (ChAdOx1 nCoV-19) in healthy adults. For TCRbeta chain sequencing, PBMC samples were collected from trial participants at day 0 and at day 28 after the second dose. The receptor chain draws on TRBV6-4 and TRBJ2-2; TRBD2 fits 10 bases in the junction. The receptor comes from an adult in good health. Source: peripheral blood, taken on day 0 of AZD1222 vaccination. The CDR3: CASSRLAGDTGELFF. Here is the DNA: TGTGCCAGCAGTAGACTAGCGGGTGACACCGGGGAGCTGTTTTTT.